The 32 T cell receptor beta chains given below trace back to one sample, sequenced in a study of cytomegalovirus exposure and HLA in healthy donors. PCR used 60 Vbeta primers and 13 Jbeta primers. Here immunoSEQ multiplex PCR was the method, and the copy in TCRdb shows in-frame clones only, minus some. The sample has around 130,000 clones; more than 80% are singletons. Sequencing was carried out using PBMCs. The receptors shown here come from a young woman in good health and CMV-seropositive.

The chain combines TRBV5-1 with TRBJ2-2; possibly TRBD1 for D (6 bases). This CDR3 is built from 14 residues. Germline lookup yields CDR1 SGHRS and CDR2 YFSETQ. V was trimmed by 0 bases and J by 7 bases, leaving 10 bases between them. CDR3 coding DNA: TGCGCCAGCAGCTTGGACAGGGCGAACGGGGAGCTGTTTTTT. Its translation is CASSLDRANGELFF.

This chain connects TRBV19 to TRBJ2-7, with D perhaps matching TRBD2 (6 bases). Looked up from germline, CDR1 is LNHDA and CDR2 is SQIVND (reference sequence). The V gene lost 4 bases and the J gene lost 3 bases, with 16 bases spanning the gap. The length of the CDR3 is 15 residues. DNA of the CDR3: TGTGCCAGTAGTAACCCCGGGACTGCTGTCTACGAGCAGTACTTC. It yields the protein CASSNPGTAVYEQYF.

J is TRBJ2-3 and V is TRBV6-6, with TRBD1 matching over 8 bases. CDR1 is MNHNY and CDR2 is SVGAGI in the germline V gene (reference sequence). This CDR3 is built from 16 residues. V lost 4 bases and J lost 5; bases outside the gene matches: 11. CDR3 residues: CASSSFDRGGIDTQYF. Written as DNA, the CDR3 is TGTGCCAGCAGTTCCTTCGACAGGGGAGGAATAGATACGCAGTATTTT.

This clone was detected only a few times. The gene calls are TRBV14 and TRBJ1-1, with D unresolved. The CDR3 has 14 amino acids. V dropped 3 bases and J dropped 3 bases, with 11 bases sitting between them. The germline CDR1 and CDR2 sequences are SGHDN and FVKESK. The CDR3 is CASSQLSADTEAFF. CDR3 DNA sequence: TGTGCCAGCAGCCAGCTATCAGCGGACACTGAAGCTTTCTTT.

This clone was seen only once. The V and J genes are TRBV7-8 and TRBJ1-1; D remains ambiguous. V lost 2 bases, J lost 4 bases, and 11 bases lay in between. The CDR3 totals 14 residues. CDR1 is SGHVS and CDR2 is FQNEAQ in the germline V gene. The CDR3 is CASSLMRRGTEAFF. CDR3 bases: TGTGCCAGCAGCTTAATGAGGAGAGGCACTGAAGCTTTCTTT.

The chain combines TRBV7-3 with TRBJ2-7; 8 bases fit TRBD2. Trimming removed 2 bases from V and 0 bases from J; junction bases left unmatched: 3. CDR1 and CDR2 (germline): SGHTA, FQGTGA. This CDR3 comprises 15 residues. The CDR3: CASSLLAGSSYEQYF. The CDR3 nucleotides are TGTGCCAGCAGCTTACTAGCGGGTAGCTCCTACGAGCAGTACTTC.

V usage is TRBV9 and J usage is TRBJ2-3; tentative D call: TRBD1 (6 bases). Per the germline V gene, CDR1 is SGDLS and CDR2 is YYNGEE. There are 15 residues in the CDR3. Trimming stripped 2 bases from V and 2 bases from J, with 12 bases between. CDR3 amino acids: CASSVSGVVTDTQYF. CDR3 nucleotides: TGTGCCAGCAGCGTGTCAGGGGTTGTCACAGATACGCAGTATTTT.

This rearrangement joins TRBV9 to TRBJ2-1, with 13 bases identical to TRBD2. This CDR3 has 15 amino acids. V lost 2 bases to trimming and J lost 6 bases; unmatched junction nucleotides: 2. Looked up from germline, CDR1 is SGDLS and CDR2 is YYNGEE. The CDR3 DNA follows: TGTGCCAGCAGCGTGGGACTAGCGGGAATCAATGAGCAGTTCTTC. Its translation: CASSVGLAGINEQFF.

The chain uses TRBV27 and TRBJ1-5; D remains unclear. Trimming shortened V by 6 bases and J by 0 bases, and 12 bases separated the two germline ends. The V gene's germline CDR1 is MNHEY and CDR2 SMNVEV (reference sequence). This CDR3 has 15 amino acids. The CDR3 spells CASRPQRLSNQPQHF. The CDR3 nucleotides read TGTGCCAGCAGACCTCAGAGACTTAGCAATCAGCCCCAGCATTTT.

The chain couples TRBV28 to TRBJ2-1; D unresolved. There are 14 residues in the CDR3. Trimming removed 6 bases from V and 1 base from J, with 10 bases in between. Germline CDR1 MDHEN, CDR2 SYDVKM. CDR3 coding DNA: TGTGCCAGCAGCTTCTATTCTTCCTACAATGAGCAGTTCTTC. It translates to CASSFYSSYNEQFF.

The sample holds one count of this clone. This sequence joins TRBV4-2 and TRBJ1-4, with a tentative D call TRBD1 (5 bases). This CDR3 comprises 18 residues. The V end was cut by 4 bases, the J end by 0 bases, with 18 bases between. Germline V gene sequence: CDR1 LGHNA, CDR2 YNFKEQ. This CDR3 reads CASSPIGQGVATNEKLFF. CDR3 nucleotide sequence: TGTGCCAGCAGCCCCATCGGGCAGGGCGTCGCAACTAATGAAAAACTGTTTTTT.

The chain employs TRBV30 and TRBJ2-2; TRBD2 agrees at 7 bases. V gave up 0 bases and J gave up 4 bases; unmatched junction bases: 2. The CDR3 runs 14 residues. CDR1 and CDR2 (germline): GTSNPN, SVGIG (reference sequence). The CDR3 reads CAWSVAGITGELFF. Here the CDR3 DNA reads TGTGCCTGGAGTGTAGCGGGAATCACCGGGGAGCTGTTTTTT. The whole variable domain, remainder taken from reference TRBV30 and TRBJ2-2, is SQTIHQWPATLVQPVGSPLSLECTVEGTSNPNLYWYRQAAGRGLQLLFYSVGIGQISSEVPQNLSASRPQDRQFILSSKKLLLSDSGFYLCAWSVAGITGELFFGEGSRLTVL.

The chain links TRBV30 to TRBJ2-1, with TRBD2 matching over 10 bases. V gave up 4 bases and J gave up 7 bases; unmatched junction bases: 16. This CDR3 is built from 17 residues. Germline values: CDR1 GTSNPN, CDR2 SVGIG (reference sequence). For the CDR3, the DNA is TGTGCCTGGATTCCTATAGTCCCTAGCGGGAGTAGAAATGAGCAGTTCTTC. It codes for CAWIPIVPSGSRNEQFF.

The chain has TRBV5-3 and TRBJ2-1; the D is unclear. TRBV5-3 is annotated as an ORF whose role is uncertain. V was cut by 5 bases and J by 5 bases, with 17 bases left in between. The CDR3 is 15 residues long. CDR3 sequence reads: CARRKPQLGHNEQFF. The DNA for the CDR3 is TGTGCCAGAAGAAAACCGCAGCTAGGTCACAATGAGCAGTTCTTC.

This clone turned up a few times. This chain uses TRBV18 with TRBJ2-3, with a weak D call TRBD1 (5 bases). V was shortened by 3 bases and J by 2 bases, with 12 bases between the two germline ends. The CDR3 length is 15 residues. The V gene's germline CDR1 is KGHSH and CDR2 LQKENI. Written as DNA, the CDR3 is TGTGCCAGCTCACCCGGTCCCAGGGTCACAGATACGCAGTATTTT. Translating gives CASSPGPRVTDTQYF.

The chain uses TRBV5-1 and TRBJ2-1; TRBD2 aligns across 12 bases. Germline values: CDR1 SGHRS, CDR2 YFSETQ. The V and J ends lost 0 bases and 8 bases, in that order; junction bases with no gene match: 6. CDR3 size: 16 residues. CDR3 in DNA: TGCGCCAGCAGCTTGGGACTAGCGGGAGTAGGTTATGAGCAGTTCTTC. It translates to CASSLGLAGVGYEQFF.

This clone was counted once. The rearrangement uses TRBV9 and TRBJ1-2; possibly TRBD1 for D (5 bases). Trimming removed 4 bases from V and 4 bases from J, with 17 bases in between. Germline V CDR1 and CDR2: SGDLS, YYNGEE. This CDR3 comprises 15 residues. The CDR3 region has the DNA TGTGCCAGCAGCTCCCCGACCGGGGGAGGCTATGGCTACACCTTC. Protein: CASSSPTGGGYGYTF.

The chain is built from TRBV4-2 and TRBJ2-3, with TRBD1 identical over 10 bases. This CDR3 contains 15 residues. V shed 1 base, J shed 5 bases, and the junction held 3 bases outside the gene matches. The germline V gene encodes CDR1 LGHNA and CDR2 YNFKEQ. DNA for the CDR3: TGTGCCAGCAGCCAAGGGGACAGGGGACGAGATACGCAGTATTTT. Protein product: CASSQGDRGRDTQYF.

The chain is built from TRBV28 and TRBJ2-5; D might be TRBD1 (8 bases). The V end was cut by 5 bases, the J end by 0 bases, with 19 bases between. The CDR3 loop spans 17 amino acids. Germline loops: CDR1 MDHEN, CDR2 SYDVKM. This CDR3 reads CASSGWYRGGYQETQYF. CDR3 nucleotides: TGTGCCAGCAGTGGTTGGTACAGGGGGGGTTACCAAGAGACCCAGTACTTC.

The J gene is TRBJ1-1, the V gene TRBV9; D gene ambiguous. CDR1 is SGDLS, CDR2 YYNGEE, per germline. Trimming shortened V by 4 bases and J by 1 base, and 11 bases separated the two germline ends. The CDR3 length is 14 residues. DNA of the CDR3: TGTGCCAGCAGCTCCACAACAGCGAACACTGAAGCTTTCTTT. This codes for CASSSTTANTEAFF.

The gene calls are TRBV28 and TRBJ1-3; maybe TRBD1 (5 bases). The CDR3 has 15 amino acids. V was clipped by 4 bases and J by 0 bases, with 10 bases between them. Germline loops: CDR1 MDHEN, CDR2 SYDVKM. Written as DNA, the CDR3 is TGTGCCAGCAGTTCCTCGGGGGTCTCTGGAAACACCATATATTTT. It specifies CASSSSGVSGNTIYF. Combining the CDR3 with reference TRBV28 and TRBJ1-3 gives the whole variable domain DVKVTQSSRYLVKRTGEKVFLECVQDMDHENMFWYRQDPGLGLRLIYFSYDVKMKEKGDIPEGYSVSREKKERFSLILESASTNQTSMYLCASSSSGVSGNTIYFGEGSWLTVV.

This rearrangement joins TRBV10-1 to TRBJ1-1; D gene uncertain. Looked up from germline, CDR1 is WNHNN and CDR2 is SYGVQD (reference sequence). CDR3 size: 14 residues. V was trimmed by 3 bases and J by 4 bases, leaving 12 bases between them. CDR3 residues: CASSDDGVSTEAFF. The DNA of the CDR3 is TGCGCCAGCAGTGATGACGGGGTGAGCACTGAAGCTTTCTTT.

The chain employs TRBV4-2 and TRBJ2-3; D gene unclear. Trimming removed 0 bases from V and 2 bases from J, with 6 bases in between. The CDR3 is 14 residues long. Per germline, CDR1 LGHNA and CDR2 YNFKEQ. CDR3 DNA sequence: TGTGCCAGCAGCCAAGATGCGCTCACAGATACGCAGTATTTT. Protein: CASSQDALTDTQYF.

A few counts support this clone. The rearrangement links TRBV5-8 to TRBJ2-7; 8 nucleotides align to TRBD1. CDR3 length: 14 residues. Germline loops: CDR1 SGHTS, CDR2 YDEGEE. V lost 4 bases, J lost 3 bases, and 6 bases stayed unmatched. CDR3 DNA: TGTGCCAGCAGCCAGGACAGGGCCGGCTACGAGCAGTACTTC. Translation gives CASSQDRAGYEQYF.

V and J are TRBV29-1 and TRBJ2-5; TRBD1 matches 9 bases. The V gene's germline CDR1 is SQVTM and CDR2 ANQGSEA. The CDR3 contains 14 residues. V was pared by 6 bases and J by 5 bases, with 10 bases of the junction left unmatched. The CDR3 reads CSVQNRGQGETQYF. The CDR3 DNA follows: TGCAGCGTCCAAAACAGGGGGCAAGGGGAGACCCAGTACTTC.

This chain connects TRBV2 to TRBJ1-4, with D perhaps matching TRBD1 (5 bases). Germline CDR1 reads SNHLY; CDR2 reads FYNNEI. Trimming took off 6 bases at V and 0 bases at J, with 11 bases between the two ends. This CDR3 has 15 residues. CDR3 coding DNA: TGTGCCAGCAGGGTGACAGCTTCAACTAATGAAAAACTGTTTTTT. Its translation: CASRVTASTNEKLFF.

The chain combines TRBV30 with TRBJ2-1; TRBD1 might be the D (6 bases). The germline gives CDR1 GTSNPN, CDR2 SVGIG (reference sequence). The ends were cut back, 5 bases at V and 4 bases at J, with 12 bases in the middle. The CDR3 is 13 amino acids. In nucleotides, the CDR3 is TGTGCCTGGGGGCTGGACAGTTACAATGAGCAGTTCTTC. It codes for CAWGLDSYNEQFF.

The genes are TRBV7-2 and TRBJ1-1; D not certain. This CDR3 has 13 residues. Germline CDR1 and CDR2: SGHTA and FQGNSA. The V end was cut by 2 bases, the J end by 5 bases, with 9 bases between. CDR3 DNA: TGTGCCAGCAGCTTAACGGGATGGACTGAAGCTTTCTTT. Encoded protein: CASSLTGWTEAFF.

The chain recombines TRBV25-1 with TRBJ2-7, with 7 positions matching TRBD1. Germline trimming cut 6 bases from V and 5 bases from J; bases unmatched to any gene: 19. Germline lookup yields CDR1 MGHDK and CDR2 SYGVNS. The CDR3 is made up of 17 amino acids. This CDR3 reads CASSAYAGTGASHEQYF. The CDR3 DNA reads TGTGCCAGCAGCGCTTATGCCGGTACAGGGGCATCCCACGAGCAGTACTTC.

The chain is built from TRBV6-5 and TRBJ1-5, with TRBD1 matching over 9 bases. Unmatched junction bases numbered 11, after V lost 4 bases and J lost 7 bases. Per the germline V gene, CDR1 is MNHEY and CDR2 is SVGAGI. The CDR3 consists of 16 residues. This chain's CDR3 is CASSSTGTGIQQPQHF. CDR3 sequence (DNA): TGTGCCAGCAGTTCCACCGGGACAGGGATACAACAGCCCCAGCATTTT.

The CDR3 coding sequence is TGTGCCATCAGTGAGTCCGCGGACTCTACAAATCAGCCCCAGCATTTT. Protein product: CAISESADSTNQPQHF. V is TRBV10-3 and J is TRBJ1-5, with no clear D. From germline, CDR1 is ENHRY and CDR2 SYGVKD. The CDR3 has 16 amino acids. V was pared by 0 bases and J by 4 bases, with 13 bases between.

The rearrangement uses TRBV5-1 and TRBJ2-1; 11 bases are shared with TRBD2. The V gene end was trimmed by 0 bases and the J gene end by 5 bases; junction bases not matched to a gene: 1. CDR1 is SGHRS, CDR2 YFSETQ, per germline. The CDR3 runs 15 residues. The CDR3 bases are TGCGCCAGCAGCTTGGTAGCGGGAGGGGACAATGAGCAGTTCTTC. Its translation: CASSLVAGGDNEQFF.